This section outlines one TCR beta chain sequence together with its context. This specimen belongs to a study of blood T cell repertoires in COVID-19. Trimming cost V 6 bases and J 11 bases, with 19 bases left between them. The CDR3 totals 13 residues. CDR1 is PRHDT, CDR2 FYEKMQ, per germline (reference sequence). The assay was immunoSEQ multiplex PCR, and TCRdb's table has in-frame clones only and misses some. The sample carries approximately 65,000 clones, around 85% recorded once. This sequence originates from a man in his forties or fifties with acute or convalescent COVID-19. This sequence joins TRBV13 and TRBJ1-1; perhaps TRBD1 as D (6 bases). The sample consisted of peripheral blood. The CDR3, as DNA: TGTGCCAGCAGTTTTAACAGGGTTCTGAATGCTTTCTTT. Protein product: CASSFNRVLNAFF.